The sample holds many counts of the clone carrying this T cell receptor beta chain. Its target is not known. The entry originates in a study of T cell repertoires in cytomegalovirus infection. Study findings and constraints: Cumulative frequency (of public TCR beta family members) identified carriers of CMV plus the relevant HLA.

Germline V gene sequence: CDR1 SGDLS, CDR2 YYNGEE. CDR3 length equals 15 residues. Between the trimmed V and J ends, which lost 5 bases and 4 bases, there was a span of 16 bases. TCRdb passed the reads through MiXCR, listing each CDR3 protein once. Of around 190,000 distinct CDR3 sequences in the sample, 13% to 15% were seen once. The TCR sequence derives from a human donor in good health (CMV status not recorded). Some clones in this sample may be carry-over from other donors' samples. The genes are TRBV9 and TRBJ1-5, with a weak D call TRBD1 (5 bases). The sequencing input was PBMCs. CDR3 loop: CASSETGLANQPQHF. The CDR3 bases are TGTGCCAGCAGTGAAACAGGTCTAGCTAATCAGCCCCAGCATTTT.